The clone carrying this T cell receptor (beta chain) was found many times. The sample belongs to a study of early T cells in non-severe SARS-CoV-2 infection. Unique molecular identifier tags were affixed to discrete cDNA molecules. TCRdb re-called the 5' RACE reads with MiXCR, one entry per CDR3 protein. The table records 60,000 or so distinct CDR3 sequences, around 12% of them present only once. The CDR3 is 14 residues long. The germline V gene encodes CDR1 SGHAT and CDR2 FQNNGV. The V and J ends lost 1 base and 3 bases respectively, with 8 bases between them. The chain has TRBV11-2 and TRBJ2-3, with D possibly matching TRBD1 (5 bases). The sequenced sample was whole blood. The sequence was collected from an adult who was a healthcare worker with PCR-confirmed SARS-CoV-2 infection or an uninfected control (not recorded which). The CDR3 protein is CASSLVAGTDTQYF. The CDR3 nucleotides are TGTGCCAGCAGCTTAGTGGCAGGGACAGATACGCAGTATTTT. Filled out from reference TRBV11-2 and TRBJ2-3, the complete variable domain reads EAGVAQSPRYKIIEKRQSVAFWCNPISGHATLYWYQQILGQGPKLLIQFQNNGVVDDSQLPKDRFSAERLKGVDSTLKIQPAKLEDSAVYLCASSLVAGTDTQYFGPGTRLTVL.